This T cell receptor beta chain was obtained from a study of blood T cell repertoires in COVID-19. Study details: T cells, B-cell-depleted T cells, or PBMCs supplied cDNA or gDNA.

Sequencing was performed with immunoSEQ multiplex PCR; in TCRdb, only in-frame clones are kept and a portion is missing. Of 80,000 to 95,000 clones listed, 60% to 85% were seen once; the top ten hold approximately 10%. CDR3 length: 13 residues. Per germline, CDR1 LNHDA and CDR2 SQIVND (reference sequence). Unmatched junction bases numbered 4, after V lost 0 bases and J lost 9 bases. This clonotype was sampled from an elderly woman with acute or convalescent COVID-19. Sequenced sample: peripheral blood. The chain uses TRBV19 and TRBJ1-2; 7 bases map to TRBD1. The CDR3 DNA reads TGTGCCAGTAGTATAGATCGCAGGGGGAGCTACACCTTC. It translates to CASSIDRRGSYTF.